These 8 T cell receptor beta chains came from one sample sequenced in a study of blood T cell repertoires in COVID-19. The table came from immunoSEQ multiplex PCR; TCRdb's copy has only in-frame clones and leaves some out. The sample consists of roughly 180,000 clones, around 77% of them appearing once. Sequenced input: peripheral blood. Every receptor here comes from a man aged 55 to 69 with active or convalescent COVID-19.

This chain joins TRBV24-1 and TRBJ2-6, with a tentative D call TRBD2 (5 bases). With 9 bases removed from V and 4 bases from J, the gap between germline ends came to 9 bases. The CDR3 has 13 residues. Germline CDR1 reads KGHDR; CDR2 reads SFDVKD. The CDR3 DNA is TGTGCCACCGCGATAGCGGGGGCCAACGTCCTGACTTTC. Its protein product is CATAIAGANVLTF.

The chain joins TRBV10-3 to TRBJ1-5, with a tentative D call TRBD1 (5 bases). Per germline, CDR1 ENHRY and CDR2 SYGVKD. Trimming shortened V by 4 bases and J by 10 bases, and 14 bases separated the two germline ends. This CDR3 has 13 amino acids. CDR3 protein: CAISVREDIPQHF. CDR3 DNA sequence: TGTGCCATCAGTGTTCGGGAGGACATTCCCCAGCATTTT.

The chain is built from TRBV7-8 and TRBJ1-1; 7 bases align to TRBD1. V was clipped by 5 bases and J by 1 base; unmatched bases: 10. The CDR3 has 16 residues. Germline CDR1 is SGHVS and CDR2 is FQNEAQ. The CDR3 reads CASSPSYGTENTEAFF. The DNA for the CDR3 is TGTGCCAGCAGCCCGTCTTACGGGACAGAGAACACTGAAGCTTTCTTT.

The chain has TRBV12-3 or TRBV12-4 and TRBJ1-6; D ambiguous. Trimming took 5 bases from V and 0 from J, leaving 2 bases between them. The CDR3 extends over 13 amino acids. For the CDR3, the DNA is TGTGCCAGCAGTCTCTCCTATAATTCACCCCTCCACTTT. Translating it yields CASSLSYNSPLHF.

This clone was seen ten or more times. The CDR3 loop is CASSLAGLGLGNTIYF. CDR3 DNA sequence: TGTGCCAGCAGTTTGGCGGGGCTTGGGTTAGGAAACACCATATATTTT. This chain connects TRBV6-5 to TRBJ1-3, with a tentative D call TRBD1 (5 bases). Germline CDR1 MNHEY, CDR2 SVGAGI. The V gene lost 4 bases and the J gene lost 4 bases, with 17 bases spanning the gap. This CDR3 spans 16 amino acids.

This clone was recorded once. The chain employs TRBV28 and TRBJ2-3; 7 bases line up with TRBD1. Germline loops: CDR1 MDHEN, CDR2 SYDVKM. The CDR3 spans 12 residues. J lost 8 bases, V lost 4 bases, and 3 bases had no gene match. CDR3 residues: CASSSGQITQYF. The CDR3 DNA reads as TGTGCCAGCAGTTCGGGACAGATTACGCAGTATTTT.

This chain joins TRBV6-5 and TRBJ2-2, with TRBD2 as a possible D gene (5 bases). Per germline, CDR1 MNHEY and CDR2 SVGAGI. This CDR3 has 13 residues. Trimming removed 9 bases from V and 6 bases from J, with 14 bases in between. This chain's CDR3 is CASRYGDPGELFF. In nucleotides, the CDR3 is TGTGCCAGTCGGTACGGGGATCCCGGGGAGCTGTTTTTT.

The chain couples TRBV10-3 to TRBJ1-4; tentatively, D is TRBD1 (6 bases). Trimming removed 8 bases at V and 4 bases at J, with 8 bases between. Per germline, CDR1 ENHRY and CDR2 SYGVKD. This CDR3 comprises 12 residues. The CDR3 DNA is TGTGCCATCGGCAGGGGTAATGAAAAACTGTTTTTT. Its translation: CAIGRGNEKLFF.